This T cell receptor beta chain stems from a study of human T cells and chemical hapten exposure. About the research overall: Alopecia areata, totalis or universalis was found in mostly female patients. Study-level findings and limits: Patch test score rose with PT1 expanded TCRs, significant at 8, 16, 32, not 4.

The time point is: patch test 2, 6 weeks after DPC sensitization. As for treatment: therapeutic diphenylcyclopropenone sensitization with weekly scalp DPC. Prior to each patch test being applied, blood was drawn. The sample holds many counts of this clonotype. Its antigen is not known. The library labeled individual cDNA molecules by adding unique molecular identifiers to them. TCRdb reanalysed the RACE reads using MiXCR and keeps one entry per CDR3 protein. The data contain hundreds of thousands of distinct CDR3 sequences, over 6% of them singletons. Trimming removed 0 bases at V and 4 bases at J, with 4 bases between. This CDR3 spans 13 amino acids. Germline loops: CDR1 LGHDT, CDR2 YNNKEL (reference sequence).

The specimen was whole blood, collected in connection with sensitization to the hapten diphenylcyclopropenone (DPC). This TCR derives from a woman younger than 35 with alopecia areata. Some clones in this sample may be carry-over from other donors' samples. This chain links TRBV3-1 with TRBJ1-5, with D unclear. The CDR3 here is CASSQDTNQPQHF. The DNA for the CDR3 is TGTGCCAGCAGCCAAGATACGAATCAGCCCCAGCATTTT. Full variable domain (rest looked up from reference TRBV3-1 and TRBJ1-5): DTAVSQTPKYLVTQMGNDKSIKCEQNLGHDTMYWYKQDSKKFLKIMFSYNNKELIINETVPNRFSPKSPDKAHLNLHINSLELGDSAVYFCASSQDTNQPQHFGDGTRLSIL.